A selection of T cell receptor beta chains follows, all from one sample in a study of CD8 T cells in ankylosing spondylitis. TCRdb re-analysed the 5' RACE reads in MiXCR, keeping a single row per CDR3 protein. The sample contains some 800,000 distinct CDR3 sequences, about 11% of which appear only once. The sample comprised blood, either unsorted or a sorted T cell fraction (not recorded which). These TCRs come from a male donor with ankylosing spondylitis. Each CDR3 is given with its conserved first and last residue. D genes are given only for firm matches. Rows may omit the clone size; those that give it use once, few, many or a size class.

CDR3aa	CDR3nt	len	v_gene	abundance	d_gene	j_gene
CSVQTVEKLFF	TGCAGCGTTCAGACGGTAGAAAAACTGTTTTTT	11	TRBV29-1	many	.	TRBJ1-4
CASSSQWRETQYF	TGTGCCAGCTCTAGTCAGTGGAGGGAGACCCAGTACTTC	13	TRBV18	.	.	TRBJ2-5
CASSLDGGTERGYTF	TGCGCCAGCAGCTTGGATGGTGGGACAGAACGTGGCTACACCTTC	15	TRBV5-1	few	TRBD1	TRBJ1-2
CASSLGQHEQETQYF	TGTGCCAGCAGCTTAGGCCAGCACGAACAAGAGACCCAGTACTTC	15	TRBV11-3	.	.	TRBJ2-5
CSARDQGTSGIEF	TGCAGTGCTAGAGATCAAGGGACAAGCGGAATAGAGTTC	13	TRBV20-1	.	.	TRBJ2-7
CASSLVGATNEKLFF	TGTGCCAGCAGTTTAGTGGGCGCGACTAATGAAAAACTGTTTTTT	15	TRBV12-3/TRBV12-4	few	.	TRBJ1-4
CSARKGGQPQHF	TGCAGTGCTAGGAAGGGAGGACAGCCCCAGCATTTT	12	TRBV20-1	.	.	TRBJ1-5
CAAQGLAGAYNEQFF	TGTGCAGCTCAGGGACTAGCGGGGGCCTACAATGAGCAGTTCTTC	15	TRBV28	.	TRBD2	TRBJ2-1
CSAPDPGLSSYEQYF	TGCAGTGCGCCAGACCCGGGCCTTAGCTCCTACGAGCAGTACTTC	15	TRBV20-1	.	.	TRBJ2-7
CATLGDYNSPLHF	TGTGCCACCCTTGGGGACTATAATTCACCCCTCCACTTT	13	TRBV27	few	.	TRBJ1-6
CSARGVNTGELFF	TGCAGTGCTAGGGGGGTGAACACCGGGGAGCTGTTTTTT	13	TRBV20-1	.	.	TRBJ2-2